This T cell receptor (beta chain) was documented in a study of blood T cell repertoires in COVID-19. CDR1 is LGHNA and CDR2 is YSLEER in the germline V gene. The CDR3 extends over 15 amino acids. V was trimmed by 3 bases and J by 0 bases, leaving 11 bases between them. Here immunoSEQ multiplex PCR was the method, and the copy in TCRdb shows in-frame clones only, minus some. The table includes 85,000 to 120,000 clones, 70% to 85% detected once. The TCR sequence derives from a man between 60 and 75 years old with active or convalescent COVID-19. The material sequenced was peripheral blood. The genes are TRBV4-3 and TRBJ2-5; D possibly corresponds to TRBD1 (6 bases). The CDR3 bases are TGCGCCAGCAGCCATTCCCAGGGGTACCAAGAGACCCAGTACTTC. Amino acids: CASSHSQGYQETQYF.